A selection of T cell receptor beta chains follows, all from one sample in a study of blood T cell repertoires in COVID-19. Produced via immunoSEQ multiplex PCR; TCRdb's table is partial and in-frame only. The sample lists about 120,000 clones, approximately 81% seen once, with around 5.2% in the top ten. The specimen was peripheral blood. These TCRs come from a man aged 60-69 years with acute or convalescent COVID-19. The CDR3 runs from the conserved cysteine through the conserved F or W. D genes are given only for firm matches. Clone size is stated in some rows and not others, as once, few, many or a class when expanded.

d_gene: .; abundance: .; v_gene: TRBV19; j_gene: TRBJ1-1; CDR3nt: TGTGCCAGTGCCGTAGGGGAGAACACTGAAGCTTTCTTT; CDR3aa: CASAVGENTEAFF
d_gene: .; abundance: .; v_gene: TRBV9; j_gene: TRBJ2-1; CDR3nt: TGTGCCAGCAGCGTGAAAGGGTGGGGGGATGAGCAGTTCTTC; CDR3aa: CASSVKGWGDEQFF
d_gene: .; abundance: .; v_gene: TRBV14; j_gene: TRBJ2-1; CDR3nt: TGTGCCAGCAGCCCCCCTAGCGTTCTTTCCTACAATGAGCAGTTCTTC; CDR3aa: CASSPPSVLSYNEQFF
d_gene: .; abundance: .; v_gene: TRBV21-1; j_gene: TRBJ1-4; CDR3nt: TGTGCCAGCAGCAAAATCCTGGGGGCCACCCGGAATGAAAAACTGTTTTTT; CDR3aa: CASSKILGATRNEKLFF
d_gene: .; abundance: .; v_gene: TRBV19; j_gene: TRBJ1-3; CDR3nt: TGTGCCAGTAGCCTCCCGGGATCGGCGGGCTCTGGAAACACCATATATTTT; CDR3aa: CASSLPGSAGSGNTIYF
d_gene: .; abundance: .; v_gene: TRBV5-1; j_gene: TRBJ1-4; CDR3nt: TGCGCCAGCAGCTTGAACCCGGGGAGAATTGAAAAACTGTTTTTT; CDR3aa: CASSLNPGRIEKLFF
d_gene: .; abundance: .; v_gene: TRBV25-1; j_gene: TRBJ1-1; CDR3nt: TGTGCCAGCAGTACCCAGACCGGGACAGAAGCTTTCTTT; CDR3aa: CASSTQTGTEAFF
d_gene: .; abundance: .; v_gene: TRBV3-1/TRBV3-2; j_gene: TRBJ2-1; CDR3nt: TGTGCCAGCAGCCAACCGGGAGTAGGGGACAATGAGCAGTTCTTC; CDR3aa: CASSQPGVGDNEQFF
d_gene: .; abundance: .; v_gene: TRBV11-2; j_gene: TRBJ1-1; CDR3nt: TGTGCCAGCACCCCTTTGGGCGGGGTCACTGAAGCTTTCTTT; CDR3aa: CASTPLGGVTEAFF
d_gene: TRBD2; abundance: .; v_gene: TRBV2; j_gene: TRBJ2-1; CDR3nt: TGTGCCAGCAGAAAATTGACTAGCGGGGTCTACAATGAGCAGTTCTTC; CDR3aa: CASRKLTSGVYNEQFF
d_gene: TRBD1; abundance: .; v_gene: TRBV3-1/TRBV3-2; j_gene: TRBJ1-1; CDR3nt: TGTGCCAGCAGCCAGAGGCGGGACAGGAACACTGAAGCTTTCTTT; CDR3aa: CASSQRRDRNTEAFF
d_gene: TRBD2; abundance: few; v_gene: TRBV28; j_gene: TRBJ2-7; CDR3nt: TGTGCCAGCAGGCCTACTAGCGGGGGAATCTACGAGCAGTACTTC; CDR3aa: CASRPTSGGIYEQYF
d_gene: .; abundance: once; v_gene: TRBV5-1; j_gene: TRBJ2-7; CDR3nt: TGCGCCAGCAGCTTGTGGAGCGGCTACGAGCAGTACTTC; CDR3aa: CASSLWSGYEQYF
d_gene: .; abundance: .; v_gene: TRBV3-1/TRBV3-2; j_gene: TRBJ1-4; CDR3nt: TGTGCCAGCAGCCAAAGGGGGGGGATTTCGGTACTGTTTTTT; CDR3aa: CASSQRGGISVLFF
d_gene: TRBD2; abundance: .; v_gene: TRBV7-2; j_gene: TRBJ2-1; CDR3nt: TGTGCCAGCAGCTTAGCACTAGCGGGGGGCGAGCAGTTCTTC; CDR3aa: CASSLALAGGEQFF
d_gene: .; abundance: .; v_gene: TRBV24-1; j_gene: TRBJ1-1; CDR3nt: TGTGCCACCAGTGATGCAGGCAGGGGTCCCACTGAAGCTTTCTTT; CDR3aa: CATSDAGRGPTEAFF
d_gene: .; abundance: once; v_gene: TRBV18; j_gene: TRBJ1-1; CDR3nt: TGTGCCAGCTCATCGACAGGAACTGAAGCTTTCTTT; CDR3aa: CASSSTGTEAFF
d_gene: TRBD1; abundance: .; v_gene: TRBV6-5; j_gene: TRBJ2-1; CDR3nt: TGTGCCAGCAGATCCGGGACAGGGTGGGACAATGAGCAGTTCTTC; CDR3aa: CASRSGTGWDNEQFF
d_gene: TRBD1; abundance: once; v_gene: TRBV2; j_gene: TRBJ2-4; CDR3nt: TGTGCCAGCAGTCGGGACAGGGGTACGCAAGGCATTCAGTACTTC; CDR3aa: CASSRDRGTQGIQYF
d_gene: .; abundance: .; v_gene: TRBV27; j_gene: TRBJ1-5; CDR3nt: TGTGCCAGCAGTTGGACCAGGGGAACGAATCAGCCCCAGCATTTT; CDR3aa: CASSWTRGTNQPQHF
d_gene: .; abundance: few; v_gene: TRBV6-2/TRBV6-3; j_gene: TRBJ2-5; CDR3nt: TGTGCCAGCAGTACTCACCGGGAGACCCAGTACTTC; CDR3aa: CASSTHRETQYF
d_gene: TRBD2; abundance: .; v_gene: TRBV4-1; j_gene: TRBJ2-2; CDR3nt: TGCGCCAGCTCCCGACTAGCGGGAGACACCGGGGAGCTGTTTTTT; CDR3aa: CASSRLAGDTGELFF
d_gene: .; abundance: .; v_gene: TRBV24-1; j_gene: TRBJ2-2; CDR3nt: TGTGCCACCAGTGATTTCATTCAGGGGTTTGGGGCGAACACCGGGGAGCTGTTTTTT; CDR3aa: CATSDFIQGFGANTGELFF
d_gene: TRBD2; abundance: .; v_gene: TRBV6-5; j_gene: TRBJ2-5; CDR3nt: TGTGCCAGCAGTTACCTAGCGGGAGGAGAGACCCAGTACTTC; CDR3aa: CASSYLAGGETQYF
d_gene: TRBD2; abundance: once; v_gene: TRBV25-1; j_gene: TRBJ2-1; CDR3nt: TGTGCCAGCAGCGCCGGGGGGGCCGGGTACAATGAGCAGTTCTTC; CDR3aa: CASSAGGAGYNEQFF
d_gene: .; abundance: .; v_gene: TRBV2; j_gene: TRBJ1-2; CDR3nt: TGTGCCAGCATGCTTCAGGAAATCTCCTCCTATGGCTACACCTTC; CDR3aa: CASMLQEISSYGYTF
d_gene: .; abundance: .; v_gene: TRBV6-5; j_gene: TRBJ2-7; CDR3nt: TGTGCCAGCCGGATGGGTAGCACCTACGAGCAGTACTTC; CDR3aa: CASRMGSTYEQYF
d_gene: .; abundance: .; v_gene: TRBV19; j_gene: TRBJ2-2; CDR3nt: TGTGCCAGTAGTCGCTCCTATATGAGCAACACCGGGGAGCTGTTTTTT; CDR3aa: CASSRSYMSNTGELFF
d_gene: TRBD1; abundance: once; v_gene: TRBV24-1; j_gene: TRBJ2-1; CDR3nt: TGTGCCACCAGTGATTCGTCGACAGGGTTTATGAGGAATGAGCAGTTCTTC; CDR3aa: CATSDSSTGFMRNEQFF
d_gene: TRBD2; abundance: .; v_gene: TRBV11-3; j_gene: TRBJ2-3; CDR3nt: TGTGCCAGCAGCTTAGCCGGGGGGGGCACAGATACGCAGTATTTT; CDR3aa: CASSLAGGGTDTQYF
d_gene: .; abundance: .; v_gene: TRBV15; j_gene: TRBJ1-2; CDR3nt: TGTGCCACCAGCAGAGGCCGCGGGGCGGTCTACACCTTC; CDR3aa: CATSRGRGAVYTF
d_gene: .; abundance: .; v_gene: TRBV10-3; j_gene: TRBJ1-1; CDR3nt: TGTGCCATGAATTCCACGGGGTACCGAAATACTGAAGCTTTCTTT; CDR3aa: CAMNSTGYRNTEAFF
d_gene: .; abundance: .; v_gene: TRBV2; j_gene: TRBJ1-4; CDR3nt: TGTGCCAGCAGTGAATATATGGAAAAACTGTTTTTT; CDR3aa: CASSEYMEKLFF
d_gene: .; abundance: .; v_gene: TRBV5-1; j_gene: TRBJ1-1; CDR3nt: TGCGCCAGCAGCTTCACCCAGGGGAACACTGAAGCTTTCTTT; CDR3aa: CASSFTQGNTEAFF
d_gene: .; abundance: .; v_gene: TRBV15; j_gene: TRBJ2-3; CDR3nt: TGTGCCACCAGCAGAGATCGGGGAGATACGCAGTATTTT; CDR3aa: CATSRDRGDTQYF
d_gene: .; abundance: .; v_gene: TRBV5-5; j_gene: TRBJ2-2; CDR3nt: TGTGCCAGCAGCTTGGTTAGGTCGGGGACCGGGGAGCTGTTTTTT; CDR3aa: CASSLVRSGTGELFF
d_gene: TRBD1; abundance: .; v_gene: TRBV2; j_gene: TRBJ1-3; CDR3nt: TGTGCCAGCAGCGGACAGGGTTTCCTCTCTGGAAACACCATATATTTT; CDR3aa: CASSGQGFLSGNTIYF
d_gene: TRBD2; abundance: .; v_gene: TRBV9; j_gene: TRBJ2-3; CDR3nt: TGTGCCAGCAGCGTATGGCGGGGGGGCCTGACAGATACGCAGTATTTT; CDR3aa: CASSVWRGGLTDTQYF